The 20 T cell receptor beta chains below were found in one sample sequenced in a study of blood T cell repertoires in COVID-19. The table came from immunoSEQ multiplex PCR; TCRdb's copy has only in-frame clones and leaves some out. Among about 220,000 clones, more than 65% were seen once, and the ten largest hold around 3.1%. The sample consisted of peripheral blood. The source is a woman aged 25 to 39 who had recovered from COVID-19.

The J gene is TRBJ2-1, the V gene TRBV7-3; 10 nucleotides align to TRBD2. CDR3 size: 16 residues. The germline gives CDR1 SGHTA, CDR2 FQGTGA. V shed 5 bases, J shed 7 bases, and the junction held 11 bases outside the gene matches. The CDR3 region is CASSDASSGRGNEQFF. CDR3 in DNA: TGTGCCAGCAGCGACGCATCTAGCGGGAGAGGGAATGAGCAGTTCTTC.

CDR3 in amino acids: CASSRSSGRIGETQYF. The CDR3 bases are TGTGCCAGCAGTAGGTCTAGCGGGAGAATCGGAGAGACCCAGTACTTC. The chain is built from TRBV7-2 and TRBJ2-5; 10 bases are a match to TRBD2. From germline, CDR1 is SGHTA and CDR2 FQGNSA. The CDR3 spans 16 residues. The ends lost 6 bases at V and 4 bases at J; junction bases unmatched: 11. Full variable domain (outside the CDR3, taken from reference TRBV7-2 and TRBJ2-5): GAGVSQSPSNKVTEKGKDVELRCDPISGHTALYWYRQSLGQGLEFLIYFQGNSAPDKSGLPSDRFSAERTGGSVSTLTIQRTQQEDSAVYLCASSRSSGRIGETQYFGPGTRLLVL.

The chain has TRBV15 and TRBJ2-7; weak D call: TRBD2 (6 bases). Germline CDR1 and CDR2: LNHNV and YYDKDF (reference sequence). The CDR3 loop spans 16 amino acids. V lost 0 bases, J lost 4 bases, and 16 bases lay in between. CDR3 region: CATSRDPGLLLYEQYF. The DNA for the CDR3 is TGTGCCACCAGCAGAGATCCGGGACTCCTTCTTTACGAGCAGTACTTC.

A few counts support this clone. The chain joins TRBV6-5 to TRBJ2-7; D is perhaps TRBD1 (6 bases). This CDR3 has 15 residues. CDR1 is MNHEY, CDR2 SVGAGI, per germline. Trimming removed 5 bases at V and 0 bases at J, with 14 bases between. The CDR3 spells CASSRGGPASYEQYF. The CDR3 DNA reads as TGTGCCAGCAGTCGAGGGGGTCCTGCCTCCTACGAGCAGTACTTC.

The V gene is TRBV7-9, the J gene TRBJ2-2; TRBD1 aligns across 9 bases. The CDR3 is made up of 15 amino acids. Germline loops: CDR1 SEHNR, CDR2 FQNEAQ (reference sequence). V lost 6 bases to trimming and J lost 4 bases; unmatched junction nucleotides: 6. This CDR3 is CASRSQGALTGELFF. The CDR3 DNA reads as TGTGCCAGCAGGTCACAGGGGGCGCTCACCGGGGAGCTGTTTTTT. Together with reference TRBV7-9 and TRBJ2-2, the CDR3 gives the full variable domain: DTGVSQNPRHKITKRGQNVTFRCDPISEHNRLYWYRQTLGQGPEFLTYFQNEAQLEKSRLLSDRFSAERPKGSFSTLEIQRTEQGDSAMYLCASRSQGALTGELFFGEGSRLTVL.

The rearrangement links TRBV5-1 to TRBJ1-2; 8 nucleotides align to TRBD1. CDR1 SGHRS and CDR2 YFSETQ come from the germline V gene. The V gene end was trimmed by 0 bases and the J gene end by 8 bases; junction bases not matched to a gene: 6. The CDR3 covers 14 residues. CDR3 coding DNA: TGCGCCAGCAGCTTGGGACAGGGGAGTGGCGGCTACACCTTC. It codes for CASSLGQGSGGYTF.

The chain is built from TRBV19 and TRBJ2-1, with D tentatively TRBD2 (6 bases). Per the germline V gene, CDR1 is LNHDA and CDR2 is SQIVND (reference sequence). The CDR3 sequence is 15 residues long. The V and J ends lost 3 bases and 4 bases respectively, with 13 bases between them. The CDR3 loop reads CASSMGTFLYNEQFF. The CDR3 DNA reads as TGTGCCAGTAGTATGGGGACTTTTCTGTACAATGAGCAGTTCTTC.

The chain carries TRBV7-9 and TRBJ2-7; TRBD1 might be the D (6 bases). The length of the CDR3 is 16 residues. CDR1 and CDR2 (germline): SEHNR, FQNEAQ (reference sequence). V lost 1 base and J 0 bases, leaving 13 bases between the germline ends. The CDR3 region has the DNA TGTGCCAGCAGCTTAGTTTGGGACACTCGCTCCTACGAGCAGTACTTC. Its translation is CASSLVWDTRSYEQYF.

This clone has only a few counts. V is TRBV2 and J is TRBJ1-3, with no clear D. Per germline, CDR1 SNHLY and CDR2 FYNNEI. This CDR3 is built from 13 residues. V was clipped by 1 base and J by 8 bases, with 9 bases between them. The CDR3 DNA follows: TGTGCCAGCAGTGAAGTATTCGGGGACACCATATATTTT. Encoded protein: CASSEVFGDTIYF.

The gene calls are TRBV5-1 and TRBJ1-6; 8 bases match TRBD1. Trimming at V came to 8 bases and at J to 6 bases, leaving 10 bases not matched to a gene. CDR1 is SGHRS, CDR2 YFSETQ, per germline. The CDR3 totals 15 residues. CDR3 amino acids: CASTEETGGNSPLHF. In DNA form, the CDR3 reads TGCGCCAGTACAGAGGAAACAGGGGGTAATTCACCCCTCCACTTT.

The V and J genes are TRBV25-1 and TRBJ1-6; 8 nucleotides agree with TRBD1. V trimming: 8 bases; J trimming: 10 bases; junction bases outside the gene matches: 7. Germline V gene lookup returns CDR1 MGHDK and CDR2 SYGVNS. CDR3 size: 13 residues. CDR3 loop: CASHGQGYSPLHF. The CDR3 DNA reads TGTGCCAGCCACGGACAGGGCTACTCACCCCTCCACTTT.

A few counts support this clone. The genes are TRBV27 and TRBJ2-7; 8 nucleotides line up with TRBD2. Per the germline V gene, CDR1 is MNHEY and CDR2 is SMNVEV (reference sequence). V trimming: 3 bases; J trimming: 0 bases; junction bases outside the gene matches: 10. The CDR3 is 17 residues long. The CDR3 spells CASSFSRAGALSYEQYF. CDR3 nucleotides: TGTGCCAGCAGTTTTTCCCGAGCGGGAGCGCTCTCCTACGAGCAGTACTTC.

This clone was found a few times. J is TRBJ2-7 and V is TRBV6-6, with D perhaps matching TRBD2 (5 bases). Germline loops: CDR1 MNHNY, CDR2 SVGAGI (reference sequence). The CDR3 has 14 amino acids. V dropped 7 bases and J dropped 3 bases, with 16 bases sitting between them. CDR3 in DNA: TGTGCCAGCACGCCGCGGGTACCGATCTACGAGCAGTACTTC. Translation gives CASTPRVPIYEQYF.

This clone was counted once. V is TRBV11-2 and J is TRBJ2-1; weak D call: TRBD2 (6 bases). The CDR3 has 18 residues. Trimming cost V 0 bases and J 1 base, with 16 bases left between them. Germline values: CDR1 SGHAT, CDR2 FQNNGV. CDR3 amino acids: CASSLEIRVSGSYNEQFF. The CDR3 nucleotides read TGTGCCAGCAGCTTAGAGATTAGGGTTAGCGGATCCTACAATGAGCAGTTCTTC. Variable domain in full (rest from reference TRBV11-2 and TRBJ2-1): EAGVAQSPRYKIIEKRQSVAFWCNPISGHATLYWYQQILGQGPKLLIQFQNNGVVDDSQLPKDRFSAERLKGVDSTLKIQPAKLEDSAVYLCASSLEIRVSGSYNEQFFGPGTRLTVL.

This sequence joins TRBV6-4 and TRBJ1-1, with D tentatively TRBD1 (6 bases). Germline CDR1 MRHNA, CDR2 SNTAGT. This CDR3 spans 15 amino acids. The V and J ends lost 0 bases and 3 bases respectively, with 11 bases between them. The CDR3 loop is CASSDSKGGDTEAFF. DNA of the CDR3: TGTGCCAGCAGTGACTCTAAGGGGGGGGACACTGAAGCTTTCTTT.

The gene calls are TRBV7-9 and TRBJ2-1; 10 bases map to TRBD2. Germline V gene data show CDR1 as SEHNR and CDR2 as FQNEAQ (reference sequence). V was pared by 1 base and J by 4 bases, with 13 bases of the junction left unmatched. CDR3 size: 19 residues. Here the CDR3 reads CASSLGRGLAGGSYNEQFF. In nucleotides, the CDR3 is TGTGCCAGCAGCTTAGGACGAGGGTTAGCGGGAGGTTCATACAATGAGCAGTTCTTC.

This clone was detected many times. V usage is TRBV10-1 and J usage is TRBJ2-4; 13 bases are a match to TRBD2. Germline V gene sequence: CDR1 WNHNN, CDR2 SYGVQD (reference sequence). This CDR3 spans 14 amino acids. With 10 bases clipped from V and 6 bases from J, the junction kept 6 bases outside the gene matches. The CDR3 nucleotides are TGCGCCAAATATAGGACTAGCGGGGGAAACATTCAGTACTTC. Its protein is CAKYRTSGGNIQYF.

The rearrangement uses TRBV24-1 and TRBJ1-2; D is perhaps TRBD1 (5 bases). Trimming cost V 2 bases and J 2 bases, with 8 bases left between them. The CDR3 is made up of 14 amino acids. CDR1 is KGHDR and CDR2 is SFDVKD in the germline V gene. CDR3 DNA: TGTGCCACCAGTGATTATGGGGGGAACTATGGCTACACCTTC. Protein: CATSDYGGNYGYTF.

This sequence joins TRBV5-1 and TRBJ2-7; 13 nucleotides agree with TRBD2. There are 15 residues in the CDR3. The junction had 1 base not matched to a gene; V was cut back by 3 bases and J by 1 base. Looked up from germline, CDR1 is SGHRS and CDR2 is YFSETQ. Here the CDR3 reads CASSWGLAGSYEQYF. CDR3 nucleotide sequence: TGCGCCAGCAGCTGGGGACTAGCGGGATCCTACGAGCAGTACTTC.

This rearrangement joins TRBV6-4 to TRBJ1-6; 9 nucleotides match TRBD1. J was trimmed by 9 bases and V by 0 bases; bases with no gene match: 0. There are 14 residues in the CDR3. Germline V lookup: CDR1 MRHNA, CDR2 SNTAGT. CDR3 residues: CASSDSTGGSPLHF. Here the CDR3 DNA reads TGTGCCAGCAGTGACTCGACAGGGGGTTCACCCCTCCACTTT.